The rows below give T cell receptor beta chains drawn from one sample of a study of blood T cell repertoires in COVID-19. Clones were sequenced by immunoSEQ multiplex PCR, and TCRdb holds only the in-frame ones, with some missing. The sample includes about 100,000 clones, about 89% of them seen just once. Sequenced input: peripheral blood. The receptors come from a man aged 55 to 70 with acute or convalescent COVID-19. CDR3s include the opening cysteine and the closing phenylalanine or tryptophan. D genes are given only for firm matches. Clone size is given for some rows only: seen once, a few or many times, or a class if the clone is expanded.

v_gene: TRBV2
j_gene: TRBJ1-6
d_gene: -
abundance: -
CDR3aa: CASSEGSGYNSPLHF
CDR3nt: TGTGCCAGCAGTGAGGGTTCGGGGTATAATTCACCCCTCCACTTT

v_gene: TRBV19
j_gene: TRBJ1-1
d_gene: -
abundance: -
CDR3aa: CASSSRQNTEAFF
CDR3nt: TGTGCCAGTAGTTCAAGACAGAACACTGAAGCTTTCTTT

v_gene: TRBV4-2
j_gene: TRBJ2-2
d_gene: -
abundance: -
CDR3aa: CASSLGTYGGELFF
CDR3nt: TGTGCCAGCAGCCTAGGGACTTACGGAGGGGAGCTGTTTTTT

v_gene: TRBV6-1
j_gene: TRBJ1-1
d_gene: -
abundance: few
CDR3aa: CASREDRNTEAFF
CDR3nt: TGTGCCAGCAGGGAAGACAGGAACACTGAAGCTTTCTTT

v_gene: TRBV10-3
j_gene: TRBJ1-5
d_gene: -
abundance: -
CDR3aa: CAISEFAGQSNQPQHF
CDR3nt: TGTGCCATCAGTGAGTTCGCAGGACAGTCGAATCAGCCCCAGCATTTT

v_gene: TRBV5-5
j_gene: TRBJ1-4
d_gene: -
abundance: -
CDR3aa: CASSRITGATNEKLFF
CDR3nt: TGTGCCAGCAGCCGGATCACAGGTGCAACTAATGAAAAACTGTTTTTT

v_gene: TRBV15
j_gene: TRBJ1-4
d_gene: -
abundance: once
CDR3aa: CATSRGQNEKLFF
CDR3nt: TGTGCCACCAGCAGGGGGCAAAATGAAAAACTGTTTTTT

v_gene: TRBV6-5
j_gene: TRBJ1-2
d_gene: TRBD1
abundance: -
CDR3aa: CASSYSTGGYGYTF
CDR3nt: TGTGCCAGCAGTTACTCGACAGGGGGCTATGGCTACACCTTC

v_gene: TRBV5-1
j_gene: TRBJ2-3
d_gene: TRBD2
abundance: -
CDR3aa: CASSLVTGGPREQYF
CDR3nt: TGCGCCAGCAGCTTGGTGACGGGAGGTCCGAGGGAGCAGTATTTT

v_gene: TRBV6-5
j_gene: TRBJ1-1
d_gene: TRBD1
abundance: once
CDR3aa: CASSPRDRGETEAFF
CDR3nt: TGTGCCAGCAGTCCCCGGGACAGGGGCGAAACTGAAGCTTTCTTT

v_gene: TRBV19
j_gene: TRBJ1-1
d_gene: TRBD1
abundance: -
CDR3aa: CASSILPPRTGVNTEAFF
CDR3nt: TGTGCCAGTAGTATTTTACCGCCGAGGACAGGGGTGAACACTGAAGCTTTCTTT

v_gene: TRBV6-5
j_gene: TRBJ2-3
d_gene: TRBD2
abundance: -
CDR3aa: CASIQREFVTDTQYF
CDR3nt: TGTGCCAGCATCCAGCGGGAGTTCGTCACAGATACGCAGTATTTT

v_gene: TRBV5-6
j_gene: TRBJ1-1
d_gene: -
abundance: -
CDR3aa: CASSLQDSGAFF
CDR3nt: TGTGCCAGCAGCCTACAGGACAGTGGGGCTTTCTTT

v_gene: TRBV5-1
j_gene: TRBJ1-2
d_gene: -
abundance: -
CDR3aa: CASSLLTVQDGYTF
CDR3nt: TGCGCCAGCAGCTTGTTAACAGTGCAGGATGGCTACACCTTC

v_gene: TRBV5-1
j_gene: TRBJ2-3
d_gene: -
abundance: -
CDR3aa: CASSLDRETDTQYF
CDR3nt: TGCGCCAGCAGCTTGGATCGGGAGACAGATACGCAGTATTTT

v_gene: TRBV9
j_gene: TRBJ2-2
d_gene: -
abundance: -
CDR3aa: CASSVNRVRLATNTGELFF
CDR3nt: TGTGCCAGCAGCGTTAACAGGGTGCGACTAGCTACTAACACCGGGGAGCTGTTTTTT

v_gene: TRBV7-6
j_gene: TRBJ2-3
d_gene: TRBD2
abundance: -
CDR3aa: CASSLASGGRSDTQYF
CDR3nt: TGTGCCAGCAGCTTAGCGAGCGGGGGGAGGTCAGATACGCAGTATTTT

v_gene: TRBV5-1
j_gene: TRBJ2-1
d_gene: -
abundance: -
CDR3aa: CASSAALASIGNEQFF
CDR3nt: TGCGCCAGCAGCGCCGCCCTAGCGTCAATAGGCAATGAGCAGTTCTTC

v_gene: TRBV20-1
j_gene: TRBJ2-1
d_gene: TRBD2
abundance: -
CDR3aa: CSASELAERTYNEQFF
CDR3nt: TGCAGTGCTAGTGAACTAGCGGAACGCACTTACAATGAGCAGTTCTTC

v_gene: TRBV30
j_gene: TRBJ1-2
d_gene: TRBD1
abundance: -
CDR3aa: CAWTDRGLGYTF
CDR3nt: TGTGCCTGGACCGACAGGGGCCTTGGCTACACCTTC

v_gene: TRBV2
j_gene: TRBJ1-5
d_gene: TRBD1
abundance: -
CDR3aa: CASSNLVTLWGQGNSNQPQHF
CDR3nt: TGTGCCAGCAGTAACCTAGTAACATTGTGGGGACAGGGTAATAGCAATCAGCCCCAGCATTTT

v_gene: TRBV5-6
j_gene: TRBJ1-2
d_gene: TRBD1
abundance: -
CDR3aa: CASRRDRDRARANYGYTF
CDR3nt: TGTGCCAGCAGACGTGACCGGGACAGGGCTCGAGCTAACTATGGCTACACCTTC

v_gene: TRBV27
j_gene: TRBJ2-1
d_gene: TRBD2
abundance: -
CDR3aa: CASSRTSGEYNEQFF
CDR3nt: TGTGCCAGCAGTAGGACTAGCGGGGAGTACAATGAGCAGTTCTTC

v_gene: TRBV30
j_gene: TRBJ1-4
d_gene: TRBD1
abundance: -
CDR3aa: CAWGTGGTNEKLFF
CDR3nt: TGTGCCTGGGGCACAGGGGGCACTAATGAAAAACTGTTTTTT

v_gene: TRBV5-1
j_gene: TRBJ2-3
d_gene: -
abundance: -
CDR3aa: CASSLAGEGTDTQYF
CDR3nt: TGCGCCAGCAGCTTGGCGGGAGAAGGAACAGATACGCAGTATTTT

v_gene: TRBV9
j_gene: TRBJ1-2
d_gene: TRBD1
abundance: -
CDR3aa: CASSHPGTAYGYTF
CDR3nt: TGTGCCAGCAGCCACCCCGGGACAGCCTATGGCTACACCTTC

v_gene: TRBV3-1/TRBV3-2
j_gene: TRBJ1-2
d_gene: -
abundance: -
CDR3aa: CASSQGVGRDYGYTF
CDR3nt: TGTGCCAGCAGCCAAGGGGTCGGCAGGGACTATGGCTACACCTTC

v_gene: TRBV4-1
j_gene: TRBJ2-1
d_gene: TRBD2
abundance: -
CDR3aa: CASSQEASGIYNEQFF
CDR3nt: TGCGCCAGCAGCCAAGAGGCTAGCGGGATTTACAATGAGCAGTTCTTC

v_gene: TRBV28
j_gene: TRBJ2-7
d_gene: TRBD1
abundance: -
CDR3aa: CASSSPPGQGSNEQYF
CDR3nt: TGTGCCAGCAGTTCACCTCCGGGACAGGGGTCGAACGAGCAGTACTTC

v_gene: TRBV19
j_gene: TRBJ2-1
d_gene: TRBD2
abundance: -
CDR3aa: CASSMGPAGAFYNEQFF
CDR3nt: TGTGCCAGTAGTATGGGTCCAGCGGGAGCTTTCTACAATGAGCAGTTCTTC

v_gene: TRBV30
j_gene: TRBJ2-5
d_gene: -
abundance: -
CDR3aa: CAWSNLETQYF
CDR3nt: TGTGCCTGGAGTAACTTGGAGACCCAGTACTTC

v_gene: TRBV30
j_gene: TRBJ2-7
d_gene: -
abundance: -
CDR3aa: CAWRGRGYEQYF
CDR3nt: TGTGCCTGGAGGGGCCGGGGCTACGAGCAGTACTTC

v_gene: TRBV5-1
j_gene: TRBJ2-5
d_gene: -
abundance: few
CDR3aa: CASSFMTRGETQYF
CDR3nt: TGCGCCAGCAGCTTTATGACTAGGGGAGAGACCCAGTACTTC

v_gene: TRBV11-1
j_gene: TRBJ2-7
d_gene: -
abundance: -
CDR3aa: CASSSSGNRHEQYF
CDR3nt: TGTGCCAGCAGCTCCTCAGGCAATCGCCACGAGCAGTACTTC

v_gene: TRBV7-6
j_gene: TRBJ1-3
d_gene: -
abundance: -
CDR3aa: CASSLAGALFSGNTIYF
CDR3nt: TGTGCCAGCAGCTTAGCGGGGGCCCTCTTCTCTGGAAACACCATATATTTT

v_gene: TRBV2
j_gene: TRBJ1-4
d_gene: -
abundance: -
CDR3aa: CASSLGGPNEKLFF
CDR3nt: TGTGCCAGCAGCCTAGGCGGGCCAAATGAAAAACTGTTTTTT

v_gene: TRBV6-5
j_gene: TRBJ1-1
d_gene: -
abundance: -
CDR3aa: CASTSGTLNTEAFF
CDR3nt: TGTGCCAGCACCTCAGGGACACTTAACACTGAAGCTTTCTTT

v_gene: TRBV3-1/TRBV3-2
j_gene: TRBJ1-5
d_gene: TRBD1
abundance: -
CDR3aa: CASSQDVAGGKPQHF
CDR3nt: TGTGCCAGCAGCCAAGATGTGGCAGGGGGAAAGCCCCAGCATTTT

v_gene: TRBV30
j_gene: TRBJ2-6
d_gene: TRBD1
abundance: -
CDR3aa: CAWGTGLSGANVLTF
CDR3nt: TGTGCCTGGGGGACAGGCCTCTCTGGGGCCAACGTCCTGACTTTC

v_gene: TRBV30
j_gene: TRBJ2-1
d_gene: TRBD1
abundance: -
CDR3aa: CAFSDRGVAFF
CDR3nt: TGTGCCTTCTCTGACAGGGGGGTAGCGTTCTTC

v_gene: TRBV30
j_gene: TRBJ1-3
d_gene: TRBD1
abundance: few
CDR3aa: CAVDRVAGNTIYF
CDR3nt: TGTGCCGTGGACAGGGTAGCTGGAAACACCATATATTTT

v_gene: TRBV6-5
j_gene: TRBJ1-3
d_gene: TRBD1
abundance: -
CDR3aa: CASRGQGGNTIYF
CDR3nt: TGTGCCAGCAGGGGACAGGGCGGAAACACCATATATTTT

v_gene: TRBV7-8
j_gene: TRBJ1-2
d_gene: -
abundance: -
CDR3aa: CASSLDRSNYGYTF
CDR3nt: TGTGCCAGCAGCTTAGACAGATCTAACTATGGCTACACCTTC

v_gene: TRBV5-4
j_gene: TRBJ2-5
d_gene: TRBD1
abundance: -
CDR3aa: CASSPTGGGQETQYF
CDR3nt: TGTGCCAGCAGTCCGACAGGGGGCGGCCAAGAGACCCAGTACTTC

v_gene: TRBV19
j_gene: TRBJ2-1
d_gene: TRBD2
abundance: -
CDR3aa: CASSITGTRYEQFF
CDR3nt: TGTGCCAGTAGCATCACCGGGACTAGATATGAGCAGTTCTTC

v_gene: TRBV7-3
j_gene: TRBJ1-1
d_gene: -
abundance: -
CDR3aa: CASSLTGQNTEAFF
CDR3nt: TGTGCCAGCAGCCTCACGGGACAAAACACTGAAGCTTTCTTT

v_gene: TRBV9
j_gene: TRBJ2-2
d_gene: -
abundance: -
CDR3aa: CASSVGGTPGELFF
CDR3nt: TGTGCCAGCAGCGTAGGCGGGACTCCTGGGGAGCTGTTTTTT